This T cell receptor (beta chain) is drawn from a study of beta chain features in type 1 diabetes. This CDR3 region has 11 residues. The V gene end was trimmed by 5 bases and the J gene end by 11 bases; junction bases not matched to a gene: 5. The V gene's germline CDR1 is SQVTM and CDR2 ANQGSEA. Every bit of the isolated RNA underwent reverse transcription, so sequencing read expressed TCRB transcripts. The protocol was immunoSEQ multiplex PCR, while the TCRdb copy is restricted to in-frame clones and leaves out a portion. The sample has roughly 120,000 clones; 40% are singletons. This chain uses TRBV29-1 with TRBJ1-4; 7 bases map to TRBD1. Input material: stem cell memory CD4+ T cells from blood. The TCR originated in a woman aged 18-30 years in good health. The CDR3, as DNA: TGCAGCGTTTCCGACAGGGACAAACTGTTTTTT. Translated: CSVSDRDKLFF.